Below, one T cell receptor (beta chain) is given with its context. Its antigen is not identified. A read error is possible here, since a much larger clone lies one base away. Naive CD8 T cells were sorted as CD8+CD4-CCR7+CD45RA+. The data were obtained in a study of molecular identifiers for immune sequencing clone quantification. Findings and limits, study-wide: Clonotypes surpassing 20 RNA copies contained over 98% of effector molecules, versus under 1% in naive cells.

Listed TCR primers, together with previously described methods, were used for the bulk TCR libraries. TCRdb ran MiXCR on the PCR reads and lists one entry per CDR3 protein. The top ten hold 0.6% to 0.9% of the sample, which has hundreds of thousands of distinct CDR3 sequences, 25% seen once. Per the germline V gene, CDR1 is SQVTM and CDR2 is ANQGSEA. This CDR3 is 11 amino acids long. The source material was naive CD8+ T cells from blood, with Jurkat cell RNA spiked in. The subset was: FACS-sorted CD8+CD4-CCR7+CD45RA+ naive T cells. The receptor was derived from a human donor in good health. Some libraries in this study had Jurkat cell RNA spiked in. This rearrangement joins TRBV29-1 to TRBJ2-1; D call uncertain. The CDR3 DNA reads TGCAACGTTGAAATCTACAATGAGCAGTTCTTC. Protein: CNVEIYNEQFF.